Presented here are 24 T cell receptor beta chains from one specimen sequenced in a study of Graves' ophthalmopathy and Graves' hyperthyroidism (dated by TCRdb to about 2018). Sequenced on an Illumina HiSeq 2000. For repertoire sequencing, the TCR beta CDR3 regions were amplified from RNA transcripts. The first round was an RT-PCR using HTBI primers with the Qiagen OneStep RT-PCR kit, and this first round was followed by a second-round multiplex PCR, then size selection and purification. Using fastp trimming at Q25 and MiXCR clonotype assembly, TCRdb reanalyzed the public sequencing data and kept in-frame beta chains. Merged by CDR3 protein, the rows form single entries marked with the most common genes and DNA. Recorded for this sample are 650,000 to 900,000 distinct CDR3 sequences; 40% of them occurred a single time. The top ten constitute 44% of the sample. Sequencing was performed on peripheral blood. The receptors shown here come from an adult man with Graves' ophthalmopathy.

This clonotype has a count of ten or more. The rearrangement uses TRBV7-6 and TRBJ2-7; possible D gene TRBD2, 6 bases. This CDR3 contains 14 residues. The V gene's germline CDR1 is SGHVS and CDR2 FNYEAQ. With 0 bases removed from V and 7 bases from J, the gap between germline ends came to 13 bases. The CDR3, as DNA: TGTGCCAGCAGCTTAGCAGGGGAGGTAGGGGAGCAGTACTTC. It specifies CASSLAGEVGEQYF.

Points on this clonotype: With a much larger clone just one base away, this may be a read error. The chain recombines TRBV7-2 with TRBJ1-6; perhaps TRBD1 as D (5 bases). Germline assignment: CDR1 SGHTA and CDR2 FQGNSA. V was cut by 4 bases and J by 9 bases, with 13 bases left in between. The CDR3 loop spans 14 amino acids. DNA of the CDR3: TGTGCCAGCAGCTCGGACGGGGGTCTTTCACCCCTCCACTTT. This sequence encodes CASSSDGGLSPLHF.

This clonotype was found a few times. The CDR3 spells CASSLSMSSYEQYF. CDR3 in DNA: TGTGCCAGCAGCTTATCGATGTCTTCCTACGAGCAGTACTTC. The chain couples TRBV13 to TRBJ2-7, with no clear D. V was clipped by 2 bases and J by 1 base, with 9 bases between them. Germline V gives CDR1 PRHDT, CDR2 FYEKMQ (reference sequence). The CDR3 runs 14 residues.

The chain combines TRBV29-1 with TRBJ2-7; 7 nucleotides line up with TRBD2. CDR1 and CDR2 from the germline V gene are SQVTM and ANQGSEA. With 6 bases clipped from V and 2 bases from J, the junction kept 4 bases outside the gene matches. This CDR3 comprises 12 residues. In DNA form, the CDR3 reads TGCAGCGTGGGGGGGGGTACCTACGAGCAGTACTTC. Protein product: CSVGGGTYEQYF.

V usage is TRBV14 and J usage is TRBJ1-1, with D tentatively TRBD1 (6 bases). The CDR3 spans 16 residues. Trimming took off 2 bases at V and 6 bases at J, with 19 bases between the two ends. Germline CDR1 SGHDN, CDR2 FVKESK. The CDR3 loop is CASSQRVGTRPPEAFF. The CDR3 nucleotides read TGTGCCAGCAGCCAACGTGTTGGGACAAGGCCCCCTGAAGCTTTCTTT.

This clonotype appeared a few times. The CDR3 spells CSASISPSGANVLTF. The CDR3, as DNA: TGCAGTGCTAGCATCAGTCCATCTGGGGCCAACGTCCTGACTTTC. V usage is TRBV20-1 and J usage is TRBJ2-6; D is ambiguous. This CDR3 spans 15 amino acids. Germline loops: CDR1 DFQATT, CDR2 SNEGSKA (reference sequence). Deletions cut 3 bases from V and 1 base from J, with 10 bases between.

CDR3 loop: CASRTLWSANYGYTF. CDR3 bases: TGTGCCAGCCGGACCCTCTGGTCAGCTAACTATGGCTACACCTTC. This chain joins TRBV2 and TRBJ1-2; D ambiguous. This CDR3 spans 15 amino acids. Between the trimmed V and J ends, which lost 8 bases and 0 bases, there was a span of 16 bases. Germline V CDR1 and CDR2: SNHLY, FYNNEI.

In this sample, this clonotype turned up a few times. This rearrangement joins TRBV7-2 to TRBJ1-2; D is ambiguous. Trimming removed 3 bases from V and 4 bases from J, with 15 bases in between. This CDR3 comprises 15 residues. The germline V gene has CDR1 SGHTA and CDR2 FQGNSA. The CDR3 is CASSFYGSGSYGYTF. The CDR3 DNA follows: TGTGCCAGCAGCTTTTACGGCAGTGGATCCTATGGCTACACCTTC.

The chain joins TRBV6-5 to TRBJ1-1; tentatively, D is TRBD1 (6 bases). CDR3 length: 15 residues. V was cut by 0 bases and J by 4 bases, with 12 bases left in between. Germline CDR1 is MNHEY and CDR2 is SVGAGI. CDR3 loop: CASSYSGALGTEAFF. In DNA, the CDR3 is TGTGCCAGCAGTTACTCGGGGGCCTTGGGCACTGAAGCTTTCTTT.

The chain is built from TRBV25-1 and TRBJ2-2, with 7 bases fitting TRBD2. Germline CDR1 MGHDK, CDR2 SYGVNS. This CDR3 has 17 amino acids. J was trimmed by 2 bases and V by 6 bases; bases with no gene match: 12. CDR3 protein: CASSPVGLAANTGELFF. In DNA form, the CDR3 reads TGTGCCAGCAGCCCGGTGGGCCTAGCGGCAAACACCGGGGAGCTGTTTTTT. Using reference TRBV25-1 and TRBJ2-2 for the parts outside the CDR3, the full variable domain is EADIYQTPRYLVIGTGKKITLECSQTMGHDKMYWYQQDPGMELHLIHYSYGVNSTEKGDLSSESTVSRIRTEHFPLTLESARPSHTSQYLCASSPVGLAANTGELFFGEGSRLTVL.

This clonotype was seen ten or more times. The chain has TRBV10-2 and TRBJ1-1, with D unresolved. CDR1 is WSHSY, CDR2 SAAADI, per germline. The CDR3 extends over 14 amino acids. Trimming left V 0 bases short and J 1 base short, with 6 bases between. CDR3 DNA: TGCGCCAGCAGTGAGTCGGGTCAGAACACTGAAGCTTTCTTT. It yields the protein CASSESGQNTEAFF.

The V gene is TRBV2, the J gene TRBJ2-5; a possible D gene is TRBD2 (6 bases). V was pared by 5 bases and J by 7 bases, with 26 bases between. The germline V gene has CDR1 SNHLY and CDR2 FYNNEI. The CDR3 has 17 amino acids. The CDR3 reads CASSLVGLGGALRTQYF. Written as DNA, the CDR3 is TGTGCCAGCAGTCTCGTTGGATTAGGCGGGGCGCTACGGACCCAGTACTTC.

The V call is TRBV25-1, the J call TRBJ1-1; D is unresolved. The germline gives CDR1 MGHDK, CDR2 SYGVNS. There are 14 residues in the CDR3. V lost 6 bases to trimming and J lost 6 bases, with 17 bases between them. CDR3 in amino acids: CASSLIGPEAEAFF. As DNA, the CDR3 is TGTGCCAGCAGCTTAATAGGGCCTGAAGCTGAAGCTTTCTTT.

Worth noting for this clonotype: At one end the junction does not follow the germline gene, possibly because of a read error. V is TRBV10-3 and J is TRBJ2-3; TRBD2 is a possible D gene (6 bases). The CDR3 loop spans 12 amino acids. In germline, CDR1 is ENHRY, CDR2 SYGVKD. The CDR3 DNA sequence: TGTGCCAGCAGTGAAGCGGGTCATTCGCGGTATTTT. Translated, it gives CASSEAGHSRYF.

This clonotype occurred many times. The chain is built from TRBV7-9 and TRBJ2-2; no reliable D call. Germline CDR1 reads SEHNR; CDR2 reads FQNEAQ (reference sequence). The length of the CDR3 is 13 residues. V gave up 3 bases and J gave up 4 bases, with 6 bases separating them. This CDR3 is CASSFGGTGELFF. In DNA, the CDR3 is TGTGCCAGCAGCTTCGGTGGCACCGGGGAGCTGTTTTTT.

This clonotype was recorded many times. CDR3 region: CASSMGLAVYEQYF. As DNA, the CDR3 is TGTGCCAGTAGTATGGGACTAGCGGTCTACGAGCAGTACTTC. The gene calls are TRBV19 and TRBJ2-7, with 11 bases lining up with TRBD2. The V segment lost 3 bases and the J segment 3 bases; nucleotides outside the gene matches: 1. This CDR3 is 14 amino acids long. The germline V gene has CDR1 LNHDA and CDR2 SQIVND (reference sequence).

The V gene is TRBV19, the J gene TRBJ2-3; possible D gene TRBD1, 5 bases. CDR3 length: 15 amino acids. The V gene's germline CDR1 is LNHDA and CDR2 SQIVND (reference sequence). The V end was cut by 3 bases, the J end by 11 bases, with 21 bases between. The CDR3 nucleotides read TGTGCCAGTAGTATCTTACAAGGCAACACCCAGGGGCAGTATTTT. It translates to CASSILQGNTQGQYF.

This clonotype has ten or more counts. The V gene is TRBV15, the J gene TRBJ1-2, with unresolved D. CDR1 and CDR2 from the germline V gene are LNHNV and YYDKDF (reference sequence). V was clipped by 0 bases and J by 6 bases, with 11 bases between them. The CDR3 covers 14 residues. The CDR3, as DNA: TGTGCCACCAGCAGAGACACGGGGAGAAATGGCTACACCTTC. Translated: CATSRDTGRNGYTF. The full variable domain, its missing parts supplied by reference TRBV15 and TRBJ1-2, is DAMVIQNPRYQVTQFGKPVTLSCSQTLNHNVMYWYQQKSSQAPKLLFHYYDKDFNNEADTPDNFQSRRPNTSFCFLDIRSPGLGDTAMYLCATSRDTGRNGYTFGSGTRLTVV.

V usage is TRBV7-9 and J usage is TRBJ1-2; D call uncertain. In germline, CDR1 is SEHNR, CDR2 FQNEAQ (reference sequence). This CDR3 contains 14 residues. The V end lost 5 bases, the J end lost 12 bases, and 22 bases lay between the germline ends. The CDR3 DNA reads TGTGCCAGCAGCCCGCGACCAAGCAGTTCAGGCCACACCTTC. Protein product: CASSPRPSSSGHTF.

This chain links TRBV25-1 with TRBJ1-2, with 8 bases fitting TRBD1. The germline CDR1 and CDR2 sequences are MGHDK and SYGVNS. Trimming at V came to 4 bases and at J to 4 bases, leaving 14 bases not matched to a gene. The CDR3 covers 17 residues. This CDR3 is CASSARRPDRAIYGYTF. The CDR3 DNA sequence: TGTGCCAGCAGTGCTAGAAGACCGGACAGGGCGATCTATGGCTACACCTTC.

The sample holds many counts of this clonotype. This chain links TRBV5-1 with TRBJ2-7; D not certain. CDR1 SGHRS and CDR2 YFSETQ come from the germline V gene. The CDR3 sequence is 14 residues long. V lost 5 bases, J lost 1 base, and 13 bases lay in between. The CDR3 protein is CASRSDAASYEQYF. The CDR3 region has the DNA TGCGCCAGCAGGTCGGACGCCGCATCCTACGAGCAGTACTTC.

This chain uses TRBV19 with TRBJ2-7, with TRBD1 matching 12 bases. The CDR3 consists of 15 residues. CDR1 LNHDA and CDR2 SQIVND come from the germline V gene (reference sequence). V lost 6 bases, J lost 7 bases, and 10 bases stayed unmatched. The CDR3 region is CASSPGTGGKWEQYF. CDR3 in DNA: TGTGCCAGTAGCCCCGGGACAGGGGGCAAGTGGGAGCAGTACTTC.

The chain recombines TRBV10-1 with TRBJ2-3; unclear D gene. The V end lost 2 bases, the J end lost 2 bases, and 8 bases lay between the germline ends. Germline loops: CDR1 WNHNN, CDR2 SYGVQD (reference sequence). The CDR3 contains 14 residues. CDR3 bases: TGCGCCAGCAGTGAGAATCTGGCCACAGATACGCAGTATTTT. Translating gives CASSENLATDTQYF.

V usage is TRBV5-1 and J usage is TRBJ2-7; 9 bases match TRBD2. The ends lost 4 bases at V and 0 bases at J; junction bases unmatched: 11. The CDR3 is 17 residues long. Germline CDR1 reads SGHRS; CDR2 reads YFSETQ. In nucleotides, the CDR3 is TGCGCCAGCAGCCCGGGAGGTAGCGGGGGTAGCTCCTACGAGCAGTACTTC. Its protein product is CASSPGGSGGSSYEQYF.